This note documents a single T cell receptor beta chain sequence. This sample is drawn from a study of OX40 agonist ivuxolimab in advanced cancers. V gave up 0 bases and J gave up 0 bases, with 7 bases separating them. The CDR3 extends over 16 amino acids. The germline CDR1 and CDR2 sequences are SGHRS and YFSETQ. TCRdb keeps only in-frame clones here, not all; method: immunoSEQ multiplex PCR. The sample has about 130,000 clones; about 92% are singletons. This chain connects TRBV5-1 to TRBJ2-6; D unclear. The material was CD4+ or CD8+ T cells sorted from blood, obtained in a trial of the OX40 agonist ivuxolimab. The clonotype originates from an adult with an advanced solid tumor such as melanoma, head and neck, liver or kidney cancer. CDR3 nucleotide sequence: TGCGCCAGCAGCTTGGCTACGACCTCTGGGGCCAACGTCCTGACTTTC. Translated, it gives CASSLATTSGANVLTF.